These T cell receptor beta chains were read from a single sample in a study of cytomegalovirus exposure and HLA in healthy donors. Data came from immunoSEQ multiplex PCR; TCRdb stores just in-frame clones and leaves some out. The table lists about 81,000 clones, 77% of them singletons, with approximately 3.2% in the top ten. Specimen: PBMCs. The source of these receptors is a man aged 50 or older in good health and CMV-seropositive. Both conserved end residues are part of each CDR3. D genes are given only for firm matches. Clone size is shown for a subset of rows, as once, few, many or a class of expanded clone.

CDR3: CASSYGGNTGELFF; DNA: TGTGCCAGCAGCTACGGGGGGAACACCGGGGAGCTGTTTTTT; J: TRBJ2-2; V: TRBV7-9; size: NA; D: NA
CDR3: CASSWGTSGSGEQFF; DNA: TGCGCCAGCAGCTGGGGGACTAGCGGGTCTGGTGAGCAGTTCTTC; J: TRBJ2-1; V: TRBV5-1; size: once; D: TRBD2
CDR3: CASSQSGAGMDGYTF; DNA: TGTGCCAGCTCCCAAAGCGGAGCGGGAATGGATGGCTACACCTTC; J: TRBJ1-2; V: TRBV2; size: NA; D: NA
CDR3: CASSLPSGANGLTF; DNA: TGTGCCAGCAGCTTGCCCTCTGGGGCCAACGGCCTGACTTTC; J: TRBJ2-6; V: TRBV5-6; size: NA; D: NA
CDR3: CASSADRGRSYEQYF; DNA: TGTGCCAGCAGTGCGGACAGGGGGCGCTCCTACGAGCAGTACTTC; J: TRBJ2-7; V: TRBV6-1; size: NA; D: TRBD1
CDR3: CASSTKMETEAFF; DNA: TGTGCCAGCAGCACTAAGATGGAGACTGAAGCTTTCTTT; J: TRBJ1-1; V: TRBV11-3; size: once; D: NA
CDR3: CASSLGKEYEQYF; DNA: TGTGCCAGCAGCTTAGGCAAGGAGTACGAGCAGTACTTC; J: TRBJ2-7; V: TRBV7-2; size: NA; D: NA
CDR3: CASSLQAPSGANGLTF; DNA: TGTGCCAGCAGCCTCCAGGCACCGTCTGGGGCCAACGGCCTGACTTTC; J: TRBJ2-6; V: TRBV5-4; size: NA; D: NA
CDR3: CASSQQEDLREQYF; DNA: TGCGCCAGCAGCCAACAGGAGGATCTTCGGGAGCAGTACTTC; J: TRBJ2-7; V: TRBV4-1; size: NA; D: NA
CDR3: CASSPLAGSANTGELFF; DNA: TGTGCCAGCAGCCCCCTAGCGGGTAGCGCGAACACCGGGGAGCTGTTTTTT; J: TRBJ2-2; V: TRBV14; size: NA; D: TRBD2
CDR3: CASSHPPRGETQYF; DNA: TGCGCCAGCAGCCATCCCCCCAGGGGGGAGACCCAGTACTTC; J: TRBJ2-5; V: TRBV4-1; size: NA; D: TRBD1
CDR3: CASSLVLAGVGTGELFF; DNA: TGTGCCAGCAGCTTAGTTCTAGCGGGAGTAGGCACCGGGGAGCTGTTTTTT; J: TRBJ2-2; V: TRBV11-3; size: NA; D: TRBD2
CDR3: CASSETRQGAVLQEKLFF; DNA: TGTGCCAGCAGTGAAACGCGACAGGGGGCAGTTCTTCAGGAAAAACTGTTTTTT; J: TRBJ1-4; V: TRBV2; size: few; D: TRBD1
CDR3: CSSSPRGGLAVSYNEQFF; DNA: TGTTCCAGCAGCCCTCGAGGGGGACTAGCGGTTTCCTACAATGAGCAGTTCTTC; J: TRBJ2-1; V: TRBV7-9; size: NA; D: TRBD2
CDR3: CASSEGTPGNTIYF; DNA: TGTGCCAGCAGTGAAGGCACACCTGGAAACACCATATATTTT; J: TRBJ1-3; V: TRBV2; size: NA; D: NA
CDR3: CASGLGGLAGGLGEQYF; DNA: TGTGCTAGTGGTTTGGGGGGACTAGCGGGAGGCCTGGGCGAGCAGTACTTC; J: TRBJ2-7; V: TRBV12-5; size: NA; D: TRBD2
CDR3: CASSPPLGQGGQYF; DNA: TGTGCCAGCAGCCCCCCCCTCGGTCAAGGGGGGCAGTATTTT; J: TRBJ2-3; V: TRBV6-5; size: NA; D: NA
CDR3: CASRGVAGDFEQFF; DNA: TGTGCCAGCAGGGGGGTAGCGGGAGATTTTGAGCAGTTCTTC; J: TRBJ2-1; V: TRBV27; size: NA; D: TRBD2
CDR3: CASSLNGGEHTGELFF; DNA: TGTGCCAGCAGCTTAAACGGGGGAGAGCACACCGGGGAGCTGTTTTTT; J: TRBJ2-2; V: TRBV7-3; size: NA; D: NA
CDR3: CASRGTSGRETQYF; DNA: TGTGCCAGCAGGGGGACTAGCGGGAGAGAGACCCAGTACTTC; J: TRBJ2-5; V: TRBV27; size: NA; D: TRBD2
CDR3: CSSSLVQPAQYF; DNA: TGTTCCAGCAGCTTAGTACAGCCGGCCCAGTACTTC; J: TRBJ2-5; V: TRBV7-9; size: NA; D: NA
CDR3: CASSRGGQGAPYEQYF; DNA: TGTGCCAGCAGCAGAGGGGGACAGGGTGCGCCCTACGAGCAGTACTTC; J: TRBJ2-7; V: TRBV11-3; size: NA; D: TRBD1
CDR3: CAISESETSGSYNLSYNEQFF; DNA: TGTGCCATCAGTGAGTCCGAGACTAGCGGGAGTTACAATCTAAGCTACAATGAGCAGTTCTTC; J: TRBJ2-1; V: TRBV10-3; size: NA; D: TRBD2
CDR3: CASSLGKAGGVAKNSQYF; DNA: TGCGCCAGCAGCCTAGGAAAAGCGGGAGGGGTAGCCAAAAACAGTCAGTACTTC; J: TRBJ2-4; V: TRBV4-1; size: NA; D: TRBD2
CDR3: CASSLEGGVSSYEQYF; DNA: TGCGCCAGCAGCTTGGAAGGGGGAGTGAGCTCCTACGAGCAGTACTTC; J: TRBJ2-7; V: TRBV5-1; size: NA; D: NA
CDR3: CASSVVAGSTDTQYF; DNA: TGTGCCAGCAGCGTAGTGGCGGGGAGCACAGATACGCAGTATTTT; J: TRBJ2-3; V: TRBV9; size: NA; D: NA
CDR3: CASSRPLTSGSPDTQYF; DNA: TGCGCCAGCAGCCGCCCCCTGACTAGCGGGAGCCCCGATACGCAGTATTTT; J: TRBJ2-3; V: TRBV4-1; size: NA; D: TRBD2
CDR3: CASSSAGGLYEQYF; DNA: TGTGCCAGCAGTTCAGCGGGAGGTCTGTACGAGCAGTACTTC; J: TRBJ2-7; V: TRBV6-1; size: once; D: TRBD2
CDR3: CASSIPGRLAGESYTGELFF; DNA: TGTGCCAGTAGTATACCGGGTCGGCTAGCGGGAGAAAGCTACACCGGGGAGCTGTTTTTT; J: TRBJ2-2; V: TRBV19; size: NA; D: TRBD2
CDR3: CASSLAGGNNEQFF; DNA: TGTGCCAGCAGCCTAGCGGGAGGGAACAATGAGCAGTTCTTC; J: TRBJ2-1; V: TRBV27; size: few; D: TRBD2
CDR3: CASRYRDRGHNEQFF; DNA: TGTGCCAGCAGATACCGGGACAGGGGGCACAATGAGCAGTTCTTC; J: TRBJ2-1; V: TRBV5-6; size: NA; D: TRBD1
CDR3: CASSLSSAAGSGGNEQFF; DNA: TGTGCCAGCAGCTTAAGTTCGGCAGCCGGGAGTGGTGGGAATGAGCAGTTCTTC; J: TRBJ2-1; V: TRBV7-3; size: NA; D: NA
CDR3: CSVRLAGRSGELFF; DNA: TGCAGCGTTCGCCTGGCGGGGCGATCCGGGGAGCTGTTTTTT; J: TRBJ2-2; V: TRBV29-1; size: once; D: NA
CDR3: CASSLWGLGAGGELFF; DNA: TGTGCCAGCAGCTTGTGGGGGCTGGGGGCGGGTGGGGAGCTGTTTTTT; J: TRBJ2-2; V: TRBV7-2; size: NA; D: NA
CDR3: CASSQDLTSEQYF; DNA: TGCGCCAGCAGCCAAGATTTGACTAGCGAGCAGTACTTC; J: TRBJ2-7; V: TRBV4-3; size: NA; D: NA
CDR3: CASSDARSENSQYF; DNA: TGTGCCAGCAGTGATGCACGGTCCGAAAACAGTCAGTACTTC; J: TRBJ2-4; V: TRBV2; size: NA; D: NA
CDR3: CASSYRGLGQPQHF; DNA: TGTGCCAGCAGTTACAGGGGGCTTGGTCAGCCCCAGCATTTT; J: TRBJ1-5; V: TRBV6-6; size: NA; D: TRBD1
CDR3: CSSSVPGQPQHF; DNA: TGTTCCAGCAGTGTACCTGGCCAGCCCCAGCATTTT; J: TRBJ1-5; V: TRBV7-9; size: NA; D: NA
CDR3: CASSPPGNGADTQYF; DNA: TGTGCCAGCAGTCCCCCGGGGAATGGGGCAGATACGCAGTATTTT; J: TRBJ2-3; V: TRBV25-1; size: NA; D: NA
CDR3: CASSLEGAGEQFF; DNA: TGCGCCAGCAGCTTGGAGGGGGCAGGGGAGCAGTTCTTC; J: TRBJ2-1; V: TRBV5-1; size: NA; D: TRBD1
CDR3: CASSSDTNYEQYF; DNA: TGTGCCAGCAGCTCGGACACTAATTACGAGCAGTACTTC; J: TRBJ2-7; V: TRBV11-2; size: once; D: NA